These 27 T cell receptor beta chains came from one sample sequenced in a study of blood T cells in healthy people across ages. Using a J-beta primer mix together with a sample-barcoded 5' primer, a second PCR was run for roughly 7 to 11 cycles. MiXCR, run by TCRdb on the 5' RACE reads, gives a single entry per CDR3 protein. The sample includes approximately 1,000,000 distinct CDR3 sequences, around 43% of them seen just once. The sequenced sample was blood. These receptors originate from a woman aged 60 to 75 in good health.

The chain combines TRBV29-1 with TRBJ2-1; 8 bases fit TRBD2. The germline CDR1 and CDR2 sequences are SQVTM and ANQGSEA. V lost 2 bases to trimming and J lost 6 bases; unmatched junction nucleotides: 6. The CDR3 is made up of 14 amino acids. The CDR3 reads CSVESSGIGNEQFF. DNA for the CDR3: TGCAGCGTTGAAAGTAGCGGGATCGGCAATGAGCAGTTCTTC.

A single count supports this clonotype. This rearrangement joins TRBV12-3 or TRBV12-4 to TRBJ2-3; TRBD2 agrees at 9 bases. The V gene end was trimmed by 3 bases and the J gene end by 5 bases; junction bases not matched to a gene: 6. This CDR3 has 15 residues. The CDR3 reads CASSLAAGGGDTQYF. The CDR3 bases are TGTGCCAGCAGTTTGGCAGCGGGGGGCGGAGATACGCAGTATTTT.

This clonotype was seen a few times. The chain employs TRBV12-3 or TRBV12-4 and TRBJ2-7, with 8 positions matching TRBD2. Judging by the DNA end, TRBJ2-5 fits better; the J call may be wrong. The CDR3 covers 15 residues. Written as DNA, the CDR3 is TGTGCCAGCAGTTTCTCCAGCGGGAGTTCGGAGACCCAGTACTTC. Translation gives CASSFSSGSSETQYF.

The rearrangement joins TRBV6-1 to TRBJ1-2; tentative D call: TRBD1 (5 bases). Per the germline V gene, CDR1 is MNHNS and CDR2 is SASEGT. V gave up 5 bases and J gave up 0 bases, with 19 bases separating them. The CDR3 contains 17 residues. This CDR3 reads CASSQRQRGSTNYGYTF. The CDR3, as DNA: TGTGCCAGCAGTCAACGACAAAGGGGCTCTACTAACTATGGCTACACCTTC.

This chain connects TRBV6-2 or TRBV6-3 to TRBJ2-3; D is perhaps TRBD1 (5 bases). Germline CDR1 MNHEY, CDR2 SVGEGT. The CDR3 spans 13 residues. V was pared by 6 bases and J by 6 bases, with 13 bases between. The CDR3, as DNA: TGTGCCAGCAGAATTGACGGACATGATACGCAGTATTTT. This sequence encodes CASRIDGHDTQYF.

In this sample, this clonotype turned up a few times. V gene TRBV27 combines with J gene TRBJ2-3; 9 nucleotides match TRBD2. The junction had 6 bases not matched to a gene; V was cut back by 5 bases and J by 0 bases. CDR3 length equals 16 residues. The V gene's germline CDR1 is MNHEY and CDR2 SMNVEV (reference sequence). This CDR3 reads CASSLPAGGSTDTQYF. In DNA form, the CDR3 reads TGTGCCAGCAGTCTACCAGCGGGGGGTAGCACAGATACGCAGTATTTT.

This chain joins TRBV6-5 and TRBJ2-1; a weak D match, TRBD2 (5 bases). The germline V gene encodes CDR1 MNHEY and CDR2 SVGAGI. V dropped 2 bases and J dropped 2 bases, with 19 bases sitting between them. CDR3 size: 18 residues. CDR3 DNA: TGTGCCAGCAGTTACGGCCCCCCCAGCGGACGAACCTACAATGAGCAGTTCTTC. This codes for CASSYGPPSGRTYNEQFF.

The genes are TRBV4-1 and TRBJ2-3; TRBD2 aligns across 12 bases. The CDR3 consists of 15 residues. V was clipped by 4 bases and J by 5 bases; unmatched bases: 4. Germline V gene sequence: CDR1 MGHRA, CDR2 YSYEKL. CDR3 region: CASSLRLAGEDTQYF. DNA of the CDR3: TGCGCCAGCAGCCTTAGACTAGCGGGGGAAGATACGCAGTATTTT.

V usage is TRBV4-2 and J usage is TRBJ2-1; 9 bases agree with TRBD2. CDR1 and CDR2 (germline): LGHNA, YNFKEQ. CDR3 size: 16 residues. V was pared by 4 bases and J by 7 bases, with 11 bases of the junction left unmatched. CDR3 sequence: CASSPPLAGKNNEQFF. CDR3 nucleotides: TGTGCCAGCAGCCCGCCGCTAGCGGGAAAGAATAATGAGCAGTTCTTC.

This clonotype was seen once. This chain connects TRBV20-1 to TRBJ2-1; D is unresolved. V was clipped by 1 base and J by 4 bases, with 14 bases between them. This CDR3 is built from 15 residues. The germline CDR1 and CDR2 sequences are DFQATT and SNEGSKA (reference sequence). The CDR3 spells CSARVDGLIYNEQFF. The CDR3 DNA sequence: TGCAGTGCTAGAGTAGACGGTTTAATTTACAATGAGCAGTTCTTC.

This sequence joins TRBV20-1 and TRBJ2-7; TRBD2 agrees at 9 bases. Germline values: CDR1 DFQATT, CDR2 SNEGSKA (reference sequence). The CDR3 loop spans 15 amino acids. Trimming removed 0 bases from V and 4 bases from J; junction bases left unmatched: 7. In DNA, the CDR3 is TGCAGTGCTAGAGATCCGGCGGGAGGGCGGTACGAGCAGTACTTC. This gives the protein CSARDPAGGRYEQYF.

This clonotype was detected many times. J is TRBJ2-7 and V is TRBV7-2; 8 bases match TRBD2. CDR3 length: 13 residues. The V gene's germline CDR1 is SGHTA and CDR2 FQGNSA. With 9 bases clipped from V and 5 bases from J, the junction kept 9 bases outside the gene matches. For the CDR3, the DNA is TGTGCCAGTGGGACTAGAATGTGGGACGAGCAGTACTTC. This gives the protein CASGTRMWDEQYF.

Comments on this clonotype: This clone may be a read error of a much larger clone one base away. This chain links TRBV7-8 with TRBJ2-1, with 10 nucleotides matching TRBD2. The length of the CDR3 is 16 residues. The V segment lost 4 bases and the J segment 10 bases; nucleotides outside the gene matches: 13. Germline V gene sequence: CDR1 SGHVS, CDR2 FQNEAQ. The CDR3 DNA reads as TGTGCCAGCAGCTCCTCAAGGCTAGCGGGAGCTTACGAGCAGTTCTTC. It specifies CASSSSRLAGAYEQFF.

V and J are TRBV5-1 and TRBJ2-3, with a possible D match to TRBD2 (6 bases). There are 14 residues in the CDR3. Germline lookup yields CDR1 SGHRS and CDR2 YFSETQ. The V gene lost 0 bases and the J gene lost 4 bases, with 9 bases spanning the gap. The CDR3 here is CASSLATGADTQYF. CDR3 bases: TGCGCCAGCAGCTTGGCCACGGGGGCAGATACGCAGTATTTT.

The chain is built from TRBV11-2 and TRBJ2-1; 11 bases are a match to TRBD2. The CDR3 sequence is 17 residues long. V was pared by 2 bases and J by 6 bases, with 9 bases of the junction left unmatched. In germline, CDR1 is SGHAT, CDR2 FQNNGV. The CDR3 DNA is TGTGCCAGCAGCTTAAAACTCCTAGCGGGAGGTACCAATGAGCAGTTCTTC. It translates to CASSLKLLAGGTNEQFF.

The CDR3 loop reads CAISGSLTISYNEQYF. DNA for the CDR3: TGTGCCATCAGTGGTTCCCTCACTATATCATACAATGAGCAGTACTTC. The chain couples TRBV10-3 to TRBJ2-5; no clear D gene. Germline values: CDR1 ENHRY, CDR2 SYGVKD. CDR3 length: 16 residues. V was trimmed by 4 bases and J by 11 bases, leaving 26 bases between them.

This chain links TRBV12-3 or TRBV12-4 with TRBJ2-1; 10 bases align to TRBD2. V lost 5 bases and J lost 6; bases outside the gene matches: 7. The CDR3 spans 15 residues. The CDR3 region is CASSLSGGARNEQFF. CDR3 bases: TGTGCCAGCAGTCTAAGCGGGGGGGCACGCAATGAGCAGTTCTTC.

This clonotype was seen a few times. This rearrangement joins TRBV6-1 to TRBJ2-1; D perhaps matches TRBD2 (6 bases). V was clipped by 6 bases and J by 9 bases, with 18 bases between them. The CDR3 has 14 amino acids. In germline, CDR1 is MNHNS, CDR2 SASEGT. CDR3 protein: CASRGPSGEGEQFF. The CDR3 coding sequence is TGTGCCAGCAGGGGACCCTCGGGGGAAGGTGAGCAGTTCTTC.

The CDR3 is CASSYEFGAGEEQYF. DNA for the CDR3: TGTGCCAGCAGTTACGAGTTTGGGGCAGGGGAGGAGCAGTACTTC. This rearrangement joins TRBV6-2 or TRBV6-3 to TRBJ2-4, with D tentatively TRBD1 or TRBD2 (6 bases each). The CDR3 runs 15 residues. V was pared by 2 bases and J by 13 bases, with 21 bases between. CDR1 MNHEY and CDR2 SVGEGT come from the germline V gene.

This clonotype was seen only a few times. The chain links TRBV28 to TRBJ1-2; D gene unclear. The V end lost 4 bases, the J end lost 2 bases, and 14 bases lay between the germline ends. CDR1 and CDR2 from the germline V gene are MDHEN and SYDVKM. The CDR3 covers 15 residues. CDR3 region: CASSSPGPTNYGYTF. As DNA, the CDR3 is TGTGCCAGCAGTTCTCCGGGCCCTACGAACTATGGCTACACCTTC.

To note about this clonotype: At one end the junction does not follow the germline gene, possibly because of a read error. V usage is TRBV20-1 and J usage is TRBJ2-4; 7 positions agree with TRBD1. The CDR3 sequence is 13 residues long. Germline V gives CDR1 DFQATT, CDR2 SNEGSKA (reference sequence). DNA of the CDR3: TGCAGTGCGACAGGGCTAGCCAAAAACATTCGGTACTTC. It codes for CSATGLAKNIRYF.

Many counts were recorded for this clonotype. The rearrangement joins TRBV4-1 to TRBJ2-5; D could derive from TRBD1 or TRBD2 (6 bases each). The CDR3 sequence is 15 residues long. CDR1 is MGHRA, CDR2 YSYEKL, per germline. V was trimmed by 4 bases and J by 1 base, leaving 13 bases between them. This CDR3 reads CASSPRGGSQETQYF. In DNA form, the CDR3 reads TGCGCCAGCAGCCCTAGAGGGGGGAGCCAAGAGACCCAGTACTTC.

The rearrangement links TRBV7-9 to TRBJ2-1, with 9 bases lining up with TRBD2. This CDR3 has 15 amino acids. Germline CDR1 and CDR2: SEHNR and FQNEAQ (reference sequence). V was pared by 4 bases and J by 10 bases, with 11 bases of the junction left unmatched. Here the CDR3 reads CASSSSGGRVAEQFF. The CDR3 coding sequence is TGTGCCAGCAGCTCATCCGGCGGGAGGGTAGCAGAGCAGTTCTTC. Based on the CDR3 plus reference TRBV7-9 and TRBJ2-1, the full variable domain is DTGVSQNPRHKITKRGQNVTFRCDPISEHNRLYWYRQTLGQGPEFLTYFQNEAQLEKSRLLSDRFSAERPKGSFSTLEIQRTEQGDSAMYLCASSSSGGRVAEQFFGPGTRLTVL.

There are a few counts of this clonotype. The J gene is TRBJ2-1, the V gene TRBV27; tentatively, D is TRBD2 (5 bases). Deletions cut 7 bases from V and 0 bases from J, with 10 bases between. The CDR3 runs to 14 residues. Germline V CDR1 and CDR2: MNHEY, SMNVEV (reference sequence). The CDR3 reads CASNGRGSYNEQFF. The DNA of the CDR3 is TGTGCCAGCAACGGCCGGGGCTCCTACAATGAGCAGTTCTTC.

The chain couples TRBV7-9 to TRBJ1-1, with a weak D call TRBD1 (5 bases). The CDR3 length is 17 residues. V was cut by 1 base and J by 2 bases, with 17 bases left in between. Germline loops: CDR1 SEHNR, CDR2 FQNEAQ (reference sequence). The CDR3 DNA sequence: TGTGCCAGCAGCTTAGAGGGGACGTGGGGAGTAAACACTGAAGCTTTCTTT. Its translation is CASSLEGTWGVNTEAFF.

The J gene is TRBJ2-5, the V gene TRBV5-6, with unresolved D. The ends were cut back, 4 bases at V and 0 bases at J, with 13 bases in the middle. CDR3 length equals 15 residues. CDR1 and CDR2 from the germline V gene are SGHDT and YYEEEE. The CDR3 reads CASSPPLRDQETQYF. The CDR3 DNA is TGTGCCAGCAGCCCTCCCCTTCGCGACCAAGAGACCCAGTACTTC. The variable domain in full, with the rest retrieved from reference TRBV5-6 and TRBJ2-5, is DAGVTQSPTHLIKTRGQQVTLRCSPKSGHDTVSWYQQALGQGPQFIFQYYEEEERQRGNFPDRFSGHQFPNYSSELNVNALLLGDSALYLCASSPPLRDQETQYFGPGTRLLVL.

The rearrangement joins TRBV5-1 to TRBJ1-2, with a possible D match to TRBD1 (5 bases). The length of the CDR3 is 13 residues. In germline, CDR1 is SGHRS, CDR2 YFSETQ. V was pared by 5 bases and J by 8 bases, with 16 bases between. For the CDR3, the DNA is TGCGCCAGCAGTGCCGGGGCCGGATGGGGCTACACCTTC. Translation gives CASSAGAGWGYTF.